Listed below are T cell receptor beta chains from one sample, sequenced in a study of T cell responses to AZD1222 COVID-19 vaccine. Generated by immunoSEQ multiplex PCR, the TCRdb table keeps only in-frame clones and is missing some. The data contain about 200,000 clones, roughly 92% of them singletons. The sequenced sample was peripheral blood, obtained 28 days after the second AZD1222 dose. Receptor source: an adult who received the AZD1222 COVID-19 vaccine. The CDR3 runs from the conserved cysteine through the conserved F or W. The order of the fields is CDR3 DNA, CDR3 protein, D gene, clone size, J gene, V gene. A D gene is named only where the DNA matches it firmly. The size entry is marked missing in some rows and otherwise reads once, few, many or a size class.

TGCGCCAGCAGCCAAGATCAAGGGGCTTGGAACACCATATATTTT	CASSQDQGAWNTIYF	.	once	TRBJ1-3	TRBV4-3
TGTGCCAGCAGTACCGATGGAGGCCAGCCCCAGCATTTT	CASSTDGGQPQHF	.	.	TRBJ1-5	TRBV6-5
TGCAGCGCGGAAGGGCGTGAGACCCAGTACTTC	CSAEGRETQYF	.	.	TRBJ2-5	TRBV29-1
TGTGCCAGCAGTTCCTTCAGCTCCGGTGGCTACACCTTC	CASSSFSSGGYTF	.	.	TRBJ1-2	TRBV6-5
TGTGCCAGCAGCCAGAACTTCAGGGCGGGAAACACCATATATTTT	CASSQNFRAGNTIYF	.	.	TRBJ1-3	TRBV11-2
TGTGCCAGCAGCCGAGACGGCGGAAGCCCCTATGGCTACACCTTC	CASSRDGGSPYGYTF	.	.	TRBJ1-2	TRBV2
TGTGCCAGCAGTGGGGTACGGGGCAGGGGAGCTTTCTTT	CASSGVRGRGAFF	.	.	TRBJ1-1	TRBV25-1
TGTGCCAGTAGTATAGATGGCGGGGGGCAGTTCTTC	CASSIDGGGQFF	TRBD2	.	TRBJ2-1	TRBV19
TGTGCCAGTTTGGACAGGGGCAGCAATCAGCCCCAGCATTTT	CASLDRGSNQPQHF	TRBD1	.	TRBJ1-5	TRBV6-5
TGTGCCAGCAGCTTGGGGCCCCTCTTCCGTATTAGTGATTCACCCCTCCACTTT	CASSLGPLFRISDSPLHF	.	.	TRBJ1-6	TRBV5-5
TGTGCCAGTAGTGTGGACAGGGCTGGAAACACCATATATTTT	CASSVDRAGNTIYF	TRBD1	few	TRBJ1-3	TRBV19
TGTGCCAGCAGCTCTCGACTAGTGTACCAAGAGACCCAGTACTTC	CASSSRLVYQETQYF	.	.	TRBJ2-5	TRBV5-6
TGTGCCAGTAGTATTGGGGACAGGGTGATTGAAGCTTTCTTT	CASSIGDRVIEAFF	TRBD1	.	TRBJ1-1	TRBV19
TGTGCCAGCAGCTTAACAGGAGGGCCTGAAGCTTTCTTT	CASSLTGGPEAFF	.	.	TRBJ1-1	TRBV7-9
TGTGCCAGCAGCCAGCTCGGAGGAGATTCACCCCTCCACTTT	CASSQLGGDSPLHF	.	.	TRBJ1-6	TRBV3-1/TRBV3-2
TGCGCCAGCAGCCAAGAGGCCCGCTCCTACAATGAGCAGTTCTTC	CASSQEARSYNEQFF	.	.	TRBJ2-1	TRBV4-1
TGTGCCAGCAGTCAGTATTCAGGGGGCAATCAGCCCCAGCATTTT	CASSQYSGGNQPQHF	.	.	TRBJ1-5	TRBV2
TGCGCCAGCAGCGGCGGGGTCGACTACAATGAGCAGTTCTTC	CASSGGVDYNEQFF	.	once	TRBJ2-1	TRBV5-1
TGTGCCAGCACCTTTGACAGGCAAGAGACCCAGTACTTC	CASTFDRQETQYF	.	.	TRBJ2-5	TRBV6-5
TGTGCCAGCAGCCCCCGGGGGGTTCAAGCTTTCTTT	CASSPRGVQAFF	.	once	TRBJ1-1	TRBV6-2/TRBV6-3
TGCGCCAGCAGCCAAGATGGGGGGGGGCCTCGTAATGAGCAGTTCTTC	CASSQDGGGPRNEQFF	.	.	TRBJ2-1	TRBV4-1
TGTGCCAGCAGCTTCCCGGGGGGGCGCAATGAGCAGTTCTTC	CASSFPGGRNEQFF	TRBD2	.	TRBJ2-1	TRBV11-3
TGTGCCAGCAGCCTCGGGGGGCTAGCGGGCGAGCAGTACTTC	CASSLGGLAGEQYF	TRBD2	.	TRBJ2-7	TRBV7-8
TGCGCCAGCAGCTTTTCAGTTACTTATGGCTACACCTTC	CASSFSVTYGYTF	.	.	TRBJ1-2	TRBV5-1
TGTGCCAGCAGCTCAGTTCGTGGTCGGGGCAAGTATGGCTACACCTTC	CASSSVRGRGKYGYTF	.	.	TRBJ1-2	TRBV11-2
TGTGCCAGCAGTCCCGGCTCCTCTGGGGCCAACGTCCTGACTTTC	CASSPGSSGANVLTF	.	.	TRBJ2-6	TRBV2
TGTGCCAGCAGTTACTCCGCAGGGCTTAACGAAAAACTGTTTTTT	CASSYSAGLNEKLFF	.	.	TRBJ1-4	TRBV6-5
TGTGCCAGCAGTGAAACGGGATTCTATAATTCACCCCTCCACTTT	CASSETGFYNSPLHF	.	few	TRBJ1-6	TRBV6-1
TGTGCCAGCAGCATCGGGACAGGGGGGAACACTGAAGCTTTCTTT	CASSIGTGGNTEAFF	TRBD1	.	TRBJ1-1	TRBV9
TGTGCCAGCAGCCTAACCGGGAAAGGGGGCACTGAAGCTTTCTTT	CASSLTGKGGTEAFF	.	.	TRBJ1-1	TRBV11-3
TGTGCCAGCAGTTTGAAGGGCTACGAGCAGTACTTC	CASSLKGYEQYF	.	.	TRBJ2-7	TRBV28
TGTGCCTCTTGGGGCAGGATGAACAGCTATGGCTACACCTTC	CASWGRMNSYGYTF	.	.	TRBJ1-2	TRBV19
TGTGCCAGCAGCGTAGATGGGACAGGGGGCGGGACCCTCCACTTT	CASSVDGTGGGTLHF	TRBD1	once	TRBJ1-6	TRBV9
TGTGCCAGCGGATCAGGGACTAACTATGGCTACACCTTC	CASGSGTNYGYTF	.	.	TRBJ1-2	TRBV6-5
TGCGCCAGCAGCCAAGGGGGGACAGGGGTTGGGGAGCTGTTTTTT	CASSQGGTGVGELFF	TRBD1	.	TRBJ2-2	TRBV4-3
TGTGCCAGCAGTGAGGGGAGGAACAGCCCTAACTATGGCTACACCTTC	CASSEGRNSPNYGYTF	.	.	TRBJ1-2	TRBV2
TGTGCCAGCAGCTTACGGGGGGAGGAGACCCAGTACTTC	CASSLRGEETQYF	TRBD2	.	TRBJ2-5	TRBV13
TGCGCCAGCAGCCAGGGACAGGGAGATAAGCTGTTTTTT	CASSQGQGDKLFF	TRBD1	.	TRBJ1-4	TRBV5-1
TGTGCCAGTAGTATTGGACAGCCGAACACTGAAGCTTTCTTT	CASSIGQPNTEAFF	.	.	TRBJ1-1	TRBV19
TGTGCCAGCAGTTTACTAGAGGGTACGGGAGCTTTCTTT	CASSLLEGTGAFF	.	.	TRBJ1-1	TRBV12-3/TRBV12-4
TGTGCCACTGGACAGGGGGCTTACGAGCAGTACTTC	CATGQGAYEQYF	TRBD1	.	TRBJ2-7	TRBV6-5
TGTGCCAGCGGGGGCGACACAGGTAATCAGCCCCAGCATTTT	CASGGDTGNQPQHF	.	.	TRBJ1-5	TRBV6-5
TGTGCCAGCAGCGTAGTGAGCGGGGGGAGCCAAGAGACCCAGTACTTC	CASSVVSGGSQETQYF	TRBD2	.	TRBJ2-5	TRBV9
TGTGCCAGCAGCCATGGAGGGGTGGTCGACATTCAGTACTTC	CASSHGGVVDIQYF	.	few	TRBJ2-4	TRBV7-9
TGTGCCAGCAGCCCCAACAGGGTGTGGGCGTCTGGGGCCAACGTCCTGACTTTC	CASSPNRVWASGANVLTF	.	few	TRBJ2-6	TRBV7-8
TGTGCCAGCAGCCTTAGGGGAGAGAGCACCGGGGAGCTGTTTTTT	CASSLRGESTGELFF	.	.	TRBJ2-2	TRBV13
TGTGCCTTGGAGGGGGGTGATACCGGGGAGCTGTTTTTT	CALEGGDTGELFF	.	.	TRBJ2-2	TRBV7-9